This T cell receptor beta chain was captured by sequencing in a study of cytomegalovirus exposure and HLA in healthy donors (dated by TCRdb to 2017 to 2019). Background on the whole study: The 650 to 750 repertoires of the first cohort and the 120 validation repertoires were produced on the same platform, according to a later analysis. Along with the approximately 650-subject first cohort, a separate validation cohort of over a hundred different subjects was used. The study combined high-throughput TCR immunosequencing, statistical association of individual TCRs with disease status, and machine learning to predict cytomegalovirus infection status. The study was designed to test whether signatures of past pathogen exposure could be identified by cataloging public T cell receptors.

From the germline V gene, CDR1 is SGHTA and CDR2 is FQGNSA. Deletion took 3 bases off V and 6 bases off J, with a span of 12 bases between the germline ends. The CDR3 runs 13 amino acids, cysteine and phenylalanine included. CDR3 DNA only is kept here, 39 bases in frame from base 1. As concerns this clone: Its target antigen remains unknown. Per-base qualities were not stored, and no clone one base away is much larger.

Library preparation employed the immunoSEQ multiplex PCR assay. Per the authors' processing: A statistical classification framework was built to diagnose cytomegalovirus status from the catalog of TCR beta chain sequences. Held by TCRdb, this immuneACCESS table contains in-frame sequences only and omits some clones. Under half of the omission traces to an unresolved V gene where checked; the cause of the rest is unknown. V, J and clone size are those of that table, while D and trimming were read from the DNA. The sample table shows 260,000 or so clones, and about 87% are seen once. The top ten clones comprise around 3% of the sample. Separate from the roughly 650-subject first cohort, the validation cohort of around 130 subjects was the group to which the donors belonged. Points the paper makes about the study in general: The study listed over 150 TCR beta chains as associated with cytomegalovirus. It was suggested by the authors that the approach could potentially be generalized to other disease states and immunological phenotypes. Most TCR sequences were seen in very few donors, while some public TCRs were found in many individuals. Subsequent analysis determined that TCRs grouped into clusters in the first cohort also showed a tendency toward co-occurrence across the approximately 110 validation repertoires, and 85% to 95% of cluster scores exceeded 0. A later analysis lacked HLA typing for the validation cohort, so it scored co-occurrence in that cohort across all 120 or so repertoires. In both the original and validation cohorts, the classifier was reported to diagnose cytomegalovirus status with high specificity and sensitivity. A few of the identified cytomegalovirus-associated TCR beta chains were confirmed in vitro to be specific for cytomegalovirus antigens.

The receptor was derived from a man aged 18-30 years in good health and CMV-seronegative. The sequence is built from TRBV7-2 and TRBJ2-7, with the D gene not clear enough to name. The sequencing input was PBMCs. The nucleotide sequence is TGTGCCAGCAGCTTGCCTCCCCCCGGCGAGCAGTACTTC. This codes for CASSLPPPGEQYF.